Shown below are 17 T cell receptor beta chains from a single sample sequenced in a study of T cells in pancreatic ductal adenocarcinoma. Selected pancreatic ductal adenocarcinoma patients had undergone surgery without neoadjuvant therapy. Repertoires were generated with immunoSEQ multiplex PCR, while TCRdb's copy carries only in-frame clones and drops some. Seen here are about 11,000 clones, more than 80% observed once, and the top ten hold roughly 18%. Input material: PBMCs. All receptors derive from a human donor with pancreatic ductal adenocarcinoma.

The chain has TRBV6-5 and TRBJ2-7; 7 bases line up with TRBD2. The junction had 10 bases not matched to a gene; V was cut back by 10 bases and J by 10 bases. Germline V CDR1 and CDR2: MNHEY, SVGAGI. The CDR3 loop spans 11 amino acids. CDR3: CATWRETVQYF. CDR3 DNA sequence: TGTGCCACCTGGCGGGAGACAGTCCAGTACTTC.

The rearrangement links TRBV7-6 to TRBJ2-3; a possible D gene is TRBD1 (5 bases). Germline V CDR1 and CDR2: SGHVS, FNYEAQ. The CDR3 runs 13 residues. V lost 0 bases to trimming and J lost 6 bases, with 7 bases between them. The CDR3 sequence: CASSLARGDTQYF. Here the CDR3 DNA reads TGTGCCAGCAGCTTAGCAAGGGGTGATACGCAGTATTTT.

The chain has TRBV2 and TRBJ2-6; D unclear. CDR1 and CDR2 (germline): SNHLY, FYNNEI. The CDR3 sequence is 12 residues long. Between the trimmed V and J ends, which lost 7 bases and 3 bases, there was a span of 4 bases. CDR3 residues: CASTIGANVLTF. The DNA of the CDR3 is TGTGCCAGCACGATTGGGGCCAACGTCCTGACTTTC.

The chain employs TRBV11-2 and TRBJ1-2, with TRBD1 as a possible D gene (5 bases). Germline V gives CDR1 SGHAT, CDR2 FQNNGV. The V gene lost 4 bases and the J gene lost 4 bases, with 13 bases spanning the gap. This CDR3 region has 14 residues. The CDR3 loop reads CASSSLRVAYGYTF. The DNA for the CDR3 is TGTGCCAGCAGCTCCCTCAGGGTGGCCTATGGCTACACCTTC.

V and J are TRBV28 and TRBJ2-3, with D tentatively TRBD2 (6 bases). Deletions cut 8 bases from V and 1 base from J, with 13 bases between. The CDR3 contains 14 residues. Germline lookup yields CDR1 MDHEN and CDR2 SYDVKM. The CDR3 DNA reads TGTGCCAGCCGGCGGGGCGGAGGCACAGATACGCAGTATTTT. As protein: CASRRGGGTDTQYF. The whole variable domain, remainder taken from reference TRBV28 and TRBJ2-3, is DVKVTQSSRYLVKRTGEKVFLECVQDMDHENMFWYRQDPGLGLRLIYFSYDVKMKEKGDIPEGYSVSREKKERFSLILESASTNQTSMYLCASRRGGGTDTQYFGPGTRLTVL.

This clone was counted a single time. The chain carries TRBV15 and TRBJ2-2; a weak D match, TRBD1 (5 bases). The CDR3 is 15 amino acids. The germline V gene has CDR1 LNHNV and CDR2 YYDKDF (reference sequence). V was shortened by 2 bases and J by 4 bases, with 11 bases between the two germline ends. The CDR3 is CATSRLGAGTGELFF. The CDR3 nucleotides read TGTGCCACCAGCAGACTTGGGGCCGGCACCGGGGAGCTGTTTTTT.

The chain recombines TRBV27 with TRBJ1-1; D possibly corresponds to TRBD1 (5 bases). The V and J ends lost 6 bases and 0 bases respectively, with 8 bases between them. Germline CDR1 reads MNHEY; CDR2 reads SMNVEV (reference sequence). The CDR3 length is 13 residues. The CDR3 nucleotides read TGTGCCAGCAGGGGGGTTATGAACACTGAAGCTTTCTTT. It yields the protein CASRGVMNTEAFF.

This clone was found once. V and J are TRBV5-4 and TRBJ2-3, with 9 nucleotides matching TRBD2. V lost 7 bases, J lost 1 base, and 4 bases stayed unmatched. Germline V gives CDR1 SGHNT, CDR2 YYREEE (reference sequence). The length of the CDR3 is 14 residues. The DNA for the CDR3 is TGTGCCAGCTCAGAGCGGGGGGGCACAGATACGCAGTATTTT. Translation: CASSERGGTDTQYF.

V is TRBV28 and J is TRBJ1-1; D call uncertain. V was shortened by 5 bases and J by 0 bases, with 10 bases between the two germline ends. There are 14 residues in the CDR3. From germline, CDR1 is MDHEN and CDR2 SYDVKM. The CDR3 spells CASSRDAMNTEAFF. CDR3 in DNA: TGTGCCAGCAGTCGAGACGCCATGAACACTGAAGCTTTCTTT.

Notes on this clone: A junction boundary mismatches the germline segment, possibly from a read error. J is TRBJ2-5 and V is TRBV6-9; a possible D gene is TRBD1 (5 bases). The length of the CDR3 is 13 residues. Germline CDR1 reads MNHGY; CDR2 reads SVAAGI. The CDR3 is CASSLQAQKTQYF. The CDR3 bases are TGTGCCAGCAGTTTACAGGCCCAAAAGACCCAGTACTTC.

The V call is TRBV2, the J call TRBJ1-1, with D possibly being TRBD1 (6 bases). The CDR3 is made up of 13 amino acids. From germline, CDR1 is SNHLY and CDR2 FYNNEI. Trimming removed 6 bases at V and 6 bases at J, with 14 bases between. The DNA of the CDR3 is TGTGCCAGCAGATTGGACAGTCGACCTGAAGCTTTCTTT. It translates to CASRLDSRPEAFF.

The chain recombines TRBV6-6 with TRBJ2-6; D gene unclear. V was shortened by 2 bases and J by 0 bases, with 2 bases between the two germline ends. The CDR3 is made up of 14 amino acids. Looked up from germline, CDR1 is MNHNY and CDR2 is SVGAGI (reference sequence). The CDR3 coding sequence is TGTGCCAGCAGTTACAACTCTGGGGCCAACGTCCTGACTTTC. Residues: CASSYNSGANVLTF.

This chain connects TRBV6-4 to TRBJ2-2; maybe TRBD1 (6 bases). V was pared by 2 bases and J by 3 bases, with 10 bases between. The CDR3 runs to 15 residues. Germline V gene data show CDR1 as MRHNA and CDR2 as SNTAGT. CDR3 residues: CASSDRAGDTGELFF. DNA of the CDR3: TGTGCCAGCAGTGACCGGGCAGGGGACACCGGGGAGCTGTTTTTT.

This sequence joins TRBV4-2 and TRBJ1-2; a weak D match, TRBD1 (5 bases). CDR1 and CDR2 (germline): LGHNA, YNFKEQ. Deletions cut 4 bases from V and 1 base from J, with 10 bases between. This CDR3 contains 14 residues. CDR3 residues: CASSPDSLNYGYTF. CDR3 DNA sequence: TGTGCCAGCAGCCCAGACAGCCTTAACTATGGCTACACCTTC.

The chain recombines TRBV4-3 with TRBJ2-3, with D uncertain. Germline V CDR1 and CDR2: LGHNA, YSLEER. CDR3 length: 14 residues. Between the trimmed V and J ends, which lost 1 base and 5 bases, there was a span of 10 bases. CDR3 DNA: TGCGCCAGCAGCCAAGCGGAGAGTCAAGATACGCAGTATTTT. Translating gives CASSQAESQDTQYF.

The genes are TRBV7-6 and TRBJ2-1, with 14 bases matching TRBD2. Trimming cost V 0 bases and J 6 bases; bases outside gene matches: 7. Germline V lookup: CDR1 SGHVS, CDR2 FNYEAQ. The CDR3 sequence is 18 residues long. The CDR3 protein is CASSLALGGLAGVNEQFF. CDR3 bases: TGTGCCAGCAGCTTAGCCCTAGGGGGACTAGCGGGGGTCAATGAGCAGTTCTTC.

CDR3: CASSSLPYEQYF. CDR3 DNA sequence: TGTGCCAGCAGTTCCCTCCCCTACGAGCAGTACTTC. V is TRBV28 and J is TRBJ2-7, with no clear D. The CDR3 is made up of 12 amino acids. Germline CDR1 reads MDHEN; CDR2 reads SYDVKM. V gave up 4 bases and J gave up 2 bases, with 6 bases separating them. Full variable domain (missing parts from reference TRBV28 and TRBJ2-7): DVKVTQSSRYLVKRTGEKVFLECVQDMDHENMFWYRQDPGLGLRLIYFSYDVKMKEKGDIPEGYSVSREKKERFSLILESASTNQTSMYLCASSSLPYEQYFGPGTRLTVT.